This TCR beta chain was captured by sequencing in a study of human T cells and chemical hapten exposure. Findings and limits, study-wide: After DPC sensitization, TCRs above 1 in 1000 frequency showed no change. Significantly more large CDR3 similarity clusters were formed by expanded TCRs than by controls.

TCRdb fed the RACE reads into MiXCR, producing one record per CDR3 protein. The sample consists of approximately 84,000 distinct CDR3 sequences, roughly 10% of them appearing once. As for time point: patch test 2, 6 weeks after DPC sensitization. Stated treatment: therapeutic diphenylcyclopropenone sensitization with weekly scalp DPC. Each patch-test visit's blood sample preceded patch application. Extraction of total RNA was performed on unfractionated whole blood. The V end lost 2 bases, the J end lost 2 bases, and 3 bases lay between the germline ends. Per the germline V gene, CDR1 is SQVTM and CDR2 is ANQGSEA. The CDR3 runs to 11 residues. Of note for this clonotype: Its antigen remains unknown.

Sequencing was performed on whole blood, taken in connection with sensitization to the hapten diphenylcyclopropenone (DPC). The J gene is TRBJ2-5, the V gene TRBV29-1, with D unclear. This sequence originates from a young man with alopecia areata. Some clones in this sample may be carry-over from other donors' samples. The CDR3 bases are TGCAGCGTTGAAATTCAAGAGACCCAGTACTTC. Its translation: CSVEIQETQYF.